This TCR beta chain emerged from a study of blood T cell repertoires in COVID-19. Across the study: Samples of COVID-19 (acute and convalescent) were obtained from the United States, Italy and Spain. T cells, B-cell-depleted T cells, or PBMCs provided the cDNA or gDNA that served as material.

Some clones are missing from TCRdb's copy, which holds only in-frame ones; the method was immunoSEQ multiplex PCR. The sample holds roughly 120,000 clones; over 70% are singletons and the top ten take approximately 1.5%. The sample taken for sequencing was peripheral blood. The origin of this receptor is a man over 45 with acute or convalescent COVID-19.

CDR3 protein: CASSLQGTDTQYF. CDR3 nucleotide sequence: TGTGCCAGCAGCCTGCAGGGAACAGATACGCAGTATTTT. This sequence joins TRBV5-6 and TRBJ2-3, with TRBD1 as a possible D gene (5 bases). V lost 4 bases and J 3 bases, leaving 9 bases between the germline ends. CDR1 SGHDT and CDR2 YYEEEE come from the germline V gene. The CDR3 is made up of 13 amino acids.